A single sample is the source of the 22 T cell receptor beta chains below, sequenced in a study of control samples from healthy donors and cancer patients. Produced via immunoSEQ multiplex PCR; TCRdb's table is partial and in-frame only. The profile shows 20,000 to 25,000 clones, 84% of them singletons. The sample was PBMCs. All receptors come from a man aged 55 to 70 with colorectal cancer.

The J gene is TRBJ1-5, the V gene TRBV5-5, with 7 bases that match TRBD1. CDR1 is SGHKS, CDR2 YYEKEE, per germline (reference sequence). V shed 4 bases and J 4 bases; nucleotides not matched to a gene: 8. The CDR3 is 15 residues long. This CDR3 reads CASSHDPGQNQPQHF. The CDR3 nucleotides read TGTGCCAGCAGCCACGACCCGGGACAGAATCAGCCCCAGCATTTT.

This chain links TRBV27 with TRBJ2-3, with TRBD2 matching 11 bases. Trimming removed 4 bases from V and 4 bases from J; junction bases left unmatched: 7. The CDR3 has 16 residues. CDR1 and CDR2 from the germline V gene are MNHEY and SMNVEV (reference sequence). In DNA, the CDR3 is TGTGCCAGCAGTTCCCGACTAGCGGGGAGCGCAGATACGCAGTATTTT. Translation: CASSSRLAGSADTQYF.

The chain employs TRBV7-9 and TRBJ1-6; D is uncertain. Trimming shortened V by 0 bases and J by 9 bases, and 9 bases separated the two germline ends. The germline gives CDR1 SEHNR, CDR2 FQNEAQ (reference sequence). The CDR3 loop spans 14 amino acids. The CDR3 sequence: CASSLAPAGSPLHF. The DNA for the CDR3 is TGTGCCAGCAGCTTAGCGCCGGCAGGTTCACCCCTCCACTTT. Combining the CDR3 with reference TRBV7-9 and TRBJ1-6 gives the whole variable domain DTGVSQNPRHKITKRGQNVTFRCDPISEHNRLYWYRQTLGQGPEFLTYFQNEAQLEKSRLLSDRFSAERPKGSFSTLEIQRTEQGDSAMYLCASSLAPAGSPLHFGNGTRLTVT.

The chain employs TRBV5-1 and TRBJ2-2; D remains unclear. V was clipped by 1 base and J by 0 bases, with 7 bases between them. The CDR3 covers 15 residues. Per the germline V gene, CDR1 is SGHRS and CDR2 is YFSETQ. Written as DNA, the CDR3 is TGCGCCAGCAGCTTGTTTAGGGCGAACACCGGGGAGCTGTTTTTT. Translated, it gives CASSLFRANTGELFF.

As DNA, the CDR3 is TGTGCCAGCAGACGGGACAGACTGAACACTGAAGCTTTCTTT. Translation: CASRRDRLNTEAFF. The chain carries TRBV6-5 and TRBJ1-1; 7 bases align to TRBD1. Germline trimming cut 6 bases from V and 0 bases from J; bases unmatched to any gene: 4. The CDR3 sequence is 14 residues long. Germline V gives CDR1 MNHEY, CDR2 SVGAGI.

The genes are TRBV5-1 and TRBJ2-3; 9 bases agree with TRBD2. There are 16 residues in the CDR3. V dropped 0 bases and J dropped 2; count of bases not matched to a gene: 4. Germline CDR1 is SGHRS and CDR2 is YFSETQ. CDR3 region: CASSLVAGAITDTQYF. CDR3 bases: TGCGCCAGCAGCTTGGTAGCGGGAGCTATCACAGATACGCAGTATTTT. The full variable domain, its missing parts supplied by reference TRBV5-1 and TRBJ2-3, is KAGVTQTPRYLIKTRGQQVTLSCSPISGHRSVSWYQQTPGQGLQFLFEYFSETQRNKGNFPGRFSGRQFSNSRSEMNVSTLELGDSALYLCASSLVAGAITDTQYFGPGTRLTVL.

The chain employs TRBV5-1 and TRBJ2-5, with 11 bases lining up with TRBD2. The CDR3 sequence is 15 residues long. CDR1 and CDR2 from the germline V gene are SGHRS and YFSETQ. J was trimmed by 5 bases and V by 4 bases; bases with no gene match: 7. DNA of the CDR3: TGCGCCAGCAGCACCGTAGCGGGGGGGGCCGAGACCCAGTACTTC. Protein: CASSTVAGGAETQYF. The variable domain in full, with the rest retrieved from reference TRBV5-1 and TRBJ2-5, is KAGVTQTPRYLIKTRGQQVTLSCSPISGHRSVSWYQQTPGQGLQFLFEYFSETQRNKGNFPGRFSGRQFSNSRSEMNVSTLELGDSALYLCASSTVAGGAETQYFGPGTRLLVL.

The chain employs TRBV6-5 and TRBJ2-7; TRBD1 matches 11 bases. Germline loops: CDR1 MNHEY, CDR2 SVGAGI. The CDR3 covers 14 residues. V trimming: 4 bases; J trimming: 3 bases; junction bases outside the gene matches: 2. CDR3 DNA: TGTGCCAGCAGTTTGGGACAGGGGGACTACGAGCAGTACGTC. This codes for CASSLGQGDYEQYV.

V usage is TRBV6-5 and J usage is TRBJ2-1; D call uncertain. CDR1 is MNHEY and CDR2 is SVGAGI in the germline V gene. Trimming took 3 bases from V and 8 from J, leaving 5 bases between them. The CDR3 is made up of 11 amino acids. CDR3 loop: CASSYLYEQFF. The DNA of the CDR3 is TGTGCCAGCAGTTATCTGTATGAGCAGTTCTTC.

Only one count was recorded for this clone. V is TRBV18 and J is TRBJ1-2; 7 bases match TRBD1. Germline trimming cut 4 bases from V and 0 bases from J; bases unmatched to any gene: 14. CDR1 is KGHSH, CDR2 LQKENI, per germline. The CDR3 covers 18 residues. The CDR3 loop is CASSRSRPGTEANYGYTF. In nucleotides, the CDR3 is TGTGCCAGCTCACGTTCGAGACCCGGGACAGAAGCTAACTATGGCTACACCTTC.

The rearrangement uses TRBV6-5 and TRBJ2-1; TRBD2 aligns across 10 bases. Germline CDR1 MNHEY, CDR2 SVGAGI. Trimming at V came to 7 bases and at J to 8 bases, leaving 11 bases not matched to a gene. The CDR3 sequence is 15 residues long. DNA of the CDR3: TGTGCCAGCATCGAAACAGCGGGGGGGCCCCATGAGCAGTTCTTC. Amino acids: CASIETAGGPHEQFF.

The rearrangement joins TRBV19 to TRBJ1-2; 8 bases agree with TRBD1. Germline V gene lookup returns CDR1 LNHDA and CDR2 SQIVND (reference sequence). V lost 6 bases to trimming and J lost 3 bases; unmatched junction nucleotides: 3. This CDR3 is 13 amino acids long. The CDR3 DNA follows: TGTGCCAGTAGGGACAGGGCGGACTATGGCTACACCTTC. Translated, it gives CASRDRADYGYTF.

V is TRBV5-1 and J is TRBJ1-1; TRBD1 matches 9 bases. This CDR3 comprises 13 residues. V dropped 3 bases and J dropped 5; count of bases not matched to a gene: 2. Germline V lookup: CDR1 SGHRS, CDR2 YFSETQ. CDR3 sequence (DNA): TGCGCCAGCAGCTCGGACAGGGGAACTGAAGCTTTCTTT. This sequence encodes CASSSDRGTEAFF. The variable domain in full, completed from reference TRBV5-1 and TRBJ1-1, reads KAGVTQTPRYLIKTRGQQVTLSCSPISGHRSVSWYQQTPGQGLQFLFEYFSETQRNKGNFPGRFSGRQFSNSRSEMNVSTLELGDSALYLCASSSDRGTEAFFGQGTRLTVV.

This chain uses TRBV5-1 with TRBJ1-3; D may be TRBD1 (6 bases). Trimming shortened V by 6 bases and J by 0 bases, and 13 bases separated the two germline ends. CDR3 length: 15 residues. Per germline, CDR1 SGHRS and CDR2 YFSETQ. For the CDR3, the DNA is TGCGCCAGCATGAGTGGGACAAACTCTGGAAACACCATATATTTT. It encodes CASMSGTNSGNTIYF.

The CDR3 bases are TGTGCCAGCAAGGGGAGACATGGCGAAAAACTGTTTTTT. As protein: CASKGRHGEKLFF. V gene TRBV12-3 or TRBV12-4 combines with J gene TRBJ1-4; maybe TRBD1 (5 bases). Between the trimmed V and J ends, which lost 7 bases and 8 bases, there was a span of 14 bases. This CDR3 is 13 amino acids long.

This rearrangement joins TRBV19 to TRBJ1-1, with unresolved D. Deletions cut 0 bases from V and 10 bases from J, with 12 bases between. The germline V gene encodes CDR1 LNHDA and CDR2 SQIVND (reference sequence). CDR3 length equals 13 residues. CDR3 nucleotide sequence: TGTGCCAGTAGTATAGAGGGCCGGGGAGGAGCTTTCTTT. It specifies CASSIEGRGGAFF.

The rearrangement joins TRBV4-2 to TRBJ2-1; 12 bases agree with TRBD2. Germline V CDR1 and CDR2: LGHNA, YNFKEQ. The CDR3 loop spans 16 amino acids. The junction had 5 bases not matched to a gene; V was cut back by 1 base and J by 7 bases. CDR3 sequence: CASSQALAGGSNEQFF. CDR3 sequence (DNA): TGTGCCAGCAGCCAAGCCCTAGCGGGGGGGTCAAATGAGCAGTTCTTC.

The chain employs TRBV6-1 and TRBJ1-5; D call uncertain. Trimming stripped 1 base from V and 4 bases from J, with 8 bases between. The CDR3 totals 14 residues. Germline CDR1 and CDR2: MNHNS and SASEGT. The CDR3 region has the DNA TGTGCCAGCAGTGAAGTGGGATCTAATCAGCCCCAGCATTTT. Translated: CASSEVGSNQPQHF.

J is TRBJ2-1 and V is TRBV7-8; tentatively, D is TRBD1 (5 bases). V lost 4 bases and J lost 0, with 13 bases in between. The CDR3 loop spans 16 amino acids. The germline V gene encodes CDR1 SGHVS and CDR2 FQNEAQ. The CDR3 DNA follows: TGTGCCAGCAGCTCACAGGCCCTGAGCTCCTACAATGAGCAGTTCTTC. Translation: CASSSQALSSYNEQFF. The full variable domain, rest sourced from reference TRBV7-8 and TRBJ2-1, is GAGVSQSPRYKVAKRGQDVALRCDPISGHVSLFWYQQALGQGPEFLTYFQNEAQLDKSGLPSDRFFAERPEGSVSTLKIQRTQQEDSAVYLCASSSQALSSYNEQFFGPGTRLTVL.

This sequence joins TRBV24-1 and TRBJ1-4; no firm D call. Germline-derived CDR1 and CDR2 are KGHDR and SFDVKD. The CDR3 runs 13 residues. The V end was cut by 5 bases, the J end by 2 bases, with 5 bases between. The CDR3 DNA reads TGTGCCACCAGTGCCGGGACTAATGAAAAACTGTTTTTT. This encodes CATSAGTNEKLFF.

The chain carries TRBV6-5 and TRBJ1-5; 8 bases are shared with TRBD1. Germline V CDR1 and CDR2: MNHEY, SVGAGI. The CDR3 length is 14 residues. The trim removed 5 bases at V and 7 bases at J, leaving 7 bases unmatched. CDR3 bases: TGTGCCAGCAGTCTCTCAGGGGGCTACCAGCCCCAGCATTTT. It encodes CASSLSGGYQPQHF.

This clone was picked up a small number of times. J is TRBJ2-2 and V is TRBV6-1; unclear D gene. The CDR3 totals 15 residues. Trimming took 3 bases from V and 5 from J, leaving 13 bases between them. The germline gives CDR1 MNHNS, CDR2 SASEGT. In DNA, the CDR3 is TGTGCCAGCAGTGATTTTATCCTGGGGACCGGGGAGCTGTTTTTT. Translated: CASSDFILGTGELFF.